A selection of T cell receptor beta chains follows, all from one sample in a study of Graves' ophthalmopathy and Graves' hyperthyroidism. TCRdb called the multiplex PCR reads again in MiXCR, with one record for every CDR3 protein. The data show 350,000 to 400,000 distinct CDR3 sequences, about 16% seen once. Material: peripheral blood. The receptors derive from a woman under 30 with Graves' ophthalmopathy. The CDR3 runs from the conserved cysteine through the conserved F or W. Size is stated as how often the clone was seen (once, few, many) or a class if it is expanded.

few | TRBJ2-6 | TRBV6-5 | CASSWADSGANVLTF
many | TRBJ2-7 | TRBV18 | CASSPSRLYEQYF
many | TRBJ2-5 | TRBV4-1 | CASSQDSGAETQYF
many | TRBJ2-5 | TRBV20-1 | CSADRRDRDQETQYF
few | TRBJ2-2 | TRBV6-5 | CASSYQQGRGELFF
many | TRBJ2-7 | TRBV5-1 | CASSLVLATHRDSHYEQYF
once | TRBJ2-7 | TRBV6-1 | CASSALRWGEQYF
many | TRBJ2-7 | TRBV30 | CAWGSGRRHEQYF
many | TRBJ2-5 | TRBV19 | CASSLGLGSGETQYF
many | TRBJ1-1 | TRBV11-2 | CASSGGQRNTEAFF
many | TRBJ1-5 | TRBV20-1 | CSARRAPRGNQPQHF
many | TRBJ1-6 | TRBV28 | CASSYRDRGNSPLHF
many | TRBJ2-4 | TRBV6-2/TRBV6-3 | CASSLTQGDLAKNIQYF